Below, 27 T cell receptor beta chains from the same sample are listed, as sequenced in a study of blood T cell repertoires in COVID-19. The method was immunoSEQ multiplex PCR; TCRdb's version includes in-frame clones alone and lacks a portion of them. The sample includes 400,000 or so clones, approximately 91% of them seen just once. The sample taken for sequencing was peripheral blood. Source of these receptors: a woman aged 40 to 50 with COVID-19, enrolled during active disease.

The rearrangement links TRBV4-3 to TRBJ2-1; D not resolved. The V gene's germline CDR1 is LGHNA and CDR2 YSLEER. The CDR3 spans 13 residues. V was trimmed by 1 base and J by 5 bases, leaving 6 bases between them. The CDR3 DNA sequence: TGCGCCAGCAGCCAAGTCAGTAACAATGAGCAGTTCTTC. This codes for CASSQVSNNEQFF.

The chain is built from TRBV18 and TRBJ1-2; no clear D gene. The V gene lost 8 bases and the J gene lost 2 bases, with 18 bases spanning the gap. The CDR3 consists of 15 residues. Per germline, CDR1 KGHSH and CDR2 LQKENI. The CDR3 sequence: CASRERLGDNYGYTF. The CDR3 bases are TGTGCCAGCCGGGAGCGTTTGGGTGACAACTATGGCTACACCTTC.

The rearrangement joins TRBV3-1 (or the pseudogene TRBV3-2) to TRBJ2-7, with TRBD1 identical over 9 bases. Per the germline V gene, CDR1 is LGHDT and CDR2 is YNNKEL (reference sequence). Losses at the gene ends were 4 bases for V and 2 bases for J; bases not matched to a gene: 3. The length of the CDR3 is 14 residues. CDR3 in amino acids: CASSPTGGAYEQYF. As DNA, the CDR3 is TGTGCCAGCAGCCCGACAGGGGGGGCCTACGAGCAGTACTTC.

The chain couples TRBV6-2 or TRBV6-3 to TRBJ1-1, with TRBD1 matching over 8 bases. This CDR3 has 19 residues. Germline V gene data show CDR1 as MNHEY and CDR2 as SVGEGT. V trimming: 2 bases; J trimming: 0 bases; junction bases outside the gene matches: 14. The CDR3 sequence is CASSYPVDRERLLNTEAFF. CDR3 DNA: TGTGCCAGCAGTTACCCAGTGGACAGGGAGCGTCTCCTGAACACTGAAGCTTTCTTT.

The CDR3, as DNA: TGTGCCAGCAGCTCTCCACAGGGGGCCTCGGAAAAACTGTTTTTT. This translates into CASSSPQGASEKLFF. The chain recombines TRBV9 with TRBJ1-4; 9 nucleotides line up with TRBD1. Germline assignment: CDR1 SGDLS and CDR2 YYNGEE. V shed 4 bases and J 8 bases; nucleotides not matched to a gene: 9. This CDR3 has 15 residues.

The CDR3 DNA follows: TGTGCCACCAGCAGAGAGCAGGGTAATAACTATGGCTACACCTTC. The encoded protein is CATSREQGNNYGYTF. The chain joins TRBV15 to TRBJ1-2, with D tentatively TRBD1 (5 bases). Germline V gene sequence: CDR1 LNHNV, CDR2 YYDKDF (reference sequence). Trimming left V 0 bases short and J 1 base short, with 9 bases between. This CDR3 contains 15 residues.

V usage is TRBV30 and J usage is TRBJ1-2; the D gene is possibly TRBD1 (6 bases). Germline V gives CDR1 GTSNPN, CDR2 SVGIG (reference sequence). Trimming cost V 7 bases and J 5 bases, with 32 bases left between them. This CDR3 has 18 amino acids. The CDR3 spells CAFRKLLLPDSSRYGYTF. As DNA, the CDR3 is TGTGCCTTCCGAAAGCTCTTGCTTCCGGACAGTTCTCGATATGGCTACACCTTC.

With respect to this clone: Other DNA sequences in the same sample also yield this CDR3. The rearrangement links TRBV28 to TRBJ1-2; D is undetermined. The V gene's germline CDR1 is MDHEN and CDR2 SYDVKM. This CDR3 has 13 amino acids. V lost 6 bases and J 0 bases, leaving 8 bases between the germline ends. The CDR3 here is CASSLLANYGYTF. CDR3 DNA sequence: TGTGCCAGCAGCCTCTTAGCTAACTATGGCTACACCTTC.

V usage is TRBV10-3 and J usage is TRBJ1-6; D is uncertain. The CDR3 consists of 14 residues. The ends were cut back, 2 bases at V and 6 bases at J, with 8 bases in the middle. Germline CDR1 ENHRY, CDR2 SYGVKD. This chain's CDR3 is CAISEDWRNSPLHF. The CDR3 nucleotides read TGTGCCATCAGTGAGGACTGGCGTAATTCACCCCTCCACTTT.

The chain joins TRBV9 to TRBJ1-2; D perhaps matches TRBD1 (5 bases). V lost 3 bases to trimming and J lost 1 base, with 13 bases between them. The CDR3 consists of 15 residues. Germline V gene lookup returns CDR1 SGDLS and CDR2 YYNGEE. In nucleotides, the CDR3 is TGTGCCAGCAGCGCAGGACACAAGGTTAACTATGGCTACACCTTC. It codes for CASSAGHKVNYGYTF.

The chain is built from TRBV12-3 or TRBV12-4 and TRBJ2-7, with TRBD1 matching 9 bases. Trimming removed 4 bases from V and 4 bases from J; junction bases left unmatched: 2. The CDR3 is made up of 13 amino acids. In DNA form, the CDR3 reads TGTGCCAGCAGTTACAGGGGGCCATACGAGCAGTACTTC. Encoded protein: CASSYRGPYEQYF.

This rearrangement joins TRBV5-6 to TRBJ1-1, with TRBD1 matching 9 bases. The CDR3 runs 17 residues. Germline V CDR1 and CDR2: SGHDT, YYEEEE. V was pared by 3 bases and J by 5 bases, with 14 bases of the junction left unmatched. CDR3 in amino acids: CASSSFFGTGSLTEAFF. The CDR3 region has the DNA TGTGCCAGCAGCTCCTTTTTTGGGACAGGGAGTTTGACTGAAGCTTTCTTT.

V usage is TRBV5-5 and J usage is TRBJ2-2, with 7 bases fitting TRBD1. Germline CDR1 is SGHKS and CDR2 is YYEKEE (reference sequence). The CDR3 sequence is 18 residues long. V trimming: 2 bases; J trimming: 0 bases; junction bases outside the gene matches: 10. In nucleotides, the CDR3 is TGTGCCAGCAGCTTCCGGGACAGTGGGTTCGCGAACACCGGGGAGCTGTTTTTT. Its protein product is CASSFRDSGFANTGELFF.

This clone was detected a few times. V is TRBV7-2 and J is TRBJ2-7; D possibly corresponds to TRBD1 (6 bases). The CDR3 covers 13 residues. V was cut by 4 bases and J by 2 bases, with 9 bases left in between. The germline V gene encodes CDR1 SGHTA and CDR2 FQGNSA. The CDR3 region has the DNA TGTGCCAGCAGCTGGGACATGACCTACGAGCAGTACTTC. Residues: CASSWDMTYEQYF.

The chain employs TRBV5-4 and TRBJ2-5; 9 positions agree with TRBD1. This CDR3 is built from 16 residues. Germline V lookup: CDR1 SGHNT, CDR2 YYREEE (reference sequence). J lost 5 bases, V lost 2 bases, and 10 bases had no gene match. This CDR3 is CASSFGSNRGRETQYF. The CDR3 DNA reads TGTGCCAGCAGCTTTGGTTCAAACAGGGGGCGGGAGACCCAGTACTTC.

V is TRBV5-6 and J is TRBJ2-7; TRBD1 aligns across 7 bases. V dropped 4 bases and J dropped 5; count of bases not matched to a gene: 9. Per the germline V gene, CDR1 is SGHDT and CDR2 is YYEEEE. This CDR3 contains 14 residues. The DNA of the CDR3 is TGTGCCAGCAGCACAACGACAGGGTCGAACGAGCAGTACTTC. This gives the protein CASSTTTGSNEQYF.

V usage is TRBV28 and J usage is TRBJ1-2; 8 bases map to TRBD1. This CDR3 comprises 15 residues. Losses at the gene ends were 2 bases for V and 4 bases for J; bases not matched to a gene: 6. Germline V gives CDR1 MDHEN, CDR2 SYDVKM. The CDR3 coding sequence is TGTGCCAGCAGTTTAGTAACCAGGGGGCCCTATGGCTACACCTTC. Translated: CASSLVTRGPYGYTF.

The chain couples TRBV6-2 or TRBV6-3 to TRBJ1-6; no clear D gene. There are 14 residues in the CDR3. Germline lookup yields CDR1 MNHEY and CDR2 SVGEGT. With 2 bases removed from V and 12 bases from J, the gap between germline ends came to 14 bases. CDR3 loop: CASSYIIAVQPLHF. In DNA form, the CDR3 reads TGTGCCAGCAGTTACATAATAGCCGTCCAACCCCTCCACTTT.

The chain combines TRBV9 with TRBJ1-2; possibly TRBD1 for D (5 bases). CDR1 is SGDLS and CDR2 is YYNGEE in the germline V gene. V shed 4 bases and J shed 2 bases, with 21 bases lying between them. The CDR3 contains 17 residues. This CDR3 reads CASSLGGGLTTNYGYTF. The CDR3 nucleotides read TGTGCCAGCAGCCTCGGGGGGGGACTAACAACAAACTATGGCTACACCTTC.

To note about this clone: Compared with germline, one end of the junction differs, possibly owing to a read error. This chain uses TRBV6-2 or TRBV6-3 with TRBJ1-5; 8 bases are shared with TRBD1. Germline V gene data show CDR1 as MNHEY and CDR2 as SVGEGT. The CDR3 loop spans 13 amino acids. The CDR3 protein is CASSGTGNQPQHF. The CDR3 DNA reads TGTGCCAGCAGTGGGACAGGCAACCAGCCCCAGCATTTT.

V usage is TRBV7-2 and J usage is TRBJ2-7; 8 nucleotides align to TRBD2. Germline V CDR1 and CDR2: SGHTA, FQGNSA. The CDR3 is 17 amino acids. The V gene end was trimmed by 2 bases and the J gene end by 3 bases; junction bases not matched to a gene: 12. CDR3 sequence reads: CASSLRAGGGGYYEQYF. The DNA for the CDR3 is TGTGCCAGCAGCTTAAGGGCGGGGGGCGGAGGGTACTACGAGCAGTACTTC.

V gene TRBV5-5 combines with J gene TRBJ1-5, with no clear D. Trimming cost V 2 bases and J 4 bases, with 10 bases left between them. The germline V gene encodes CDR1 SGHKS and CDR2 YYEKEE (reference sequence). The CDR3 runs 14 residues. The CDR3 nucleotides read TGTGCCAGCAGCTTCCGGCGGGAGAATCAGCCCCAGCATTTT. Translating it yields CASSFRRENQPQHF.

The chain has TRBV11-2 and TRBJ1-2, with D unresolved. This CDR3 comprises 15 residues. The V gene lost 6 bases and the J gene lost 0 bases, with 14 bases spanning the gap. Looked up from germline, CDR1 is SGHAT and CDR2 is FQNNGV. The CDR3 loop is CASRGAGVANYGYTF. The CDR3 DNA follows: TGTGCCAGCAGGGGAGCCGGGGTAGCTAACTATGGCTACACCTTC.

The rearrangement joins TRBV15 to TRBJ1-6; the D gene is possibly TRBD1 (6 bases). In germline, CDR1 is LNHNV, CDR2 YYDKDF (reference sequence). The germline V and J ends were trimmed by 0 bases and 4 bases, with 7 bases remaining between them. This CDR3 is built from 15 residues. The CDR3 bases are TGTGCCACCAGCAGAGATAGGGGGTATAATTCACCCCTCCACTTT. Protein: CATSRDRGYNSPLHF.

The chain links TRBV7-8 to TRBJ1-2; 10 bases fit TRBD1. CDR3 length: 15 amino acids. Germline trimming cut 5 bases from V and 4 bases from J; bases unmatched to any gene: 7. From germline, CDR1 is SGHVS and CDR2 FQNEAQ. The CDR3 here is CASSRTTGGSYGYTF. The CDR3 region has the DNA TGTGCCAGCAGCCGCACGACAGGGGGCTCCTATGGCTACACCTTC.

The chain links TRBV6-4 to TRBJ2-7, with 9 bases aligning to TRBD1. The V gene's germline CDR1 is MRHNA and CDR2 SNTAGT. The CDR3 covers 15 residues. Trimming at V came to 3 bases and at J to 2 bases, leaving 5 bases not matched to a gene. The CDR3 nucleotides read TGTGCCAGCAGTGAGGGACAGGGCCCAACCTACGAGCAGTACTTC. Protein: CASSEGQGPTYEQYF.

The rearrangement joins TRBV3-1 (or the pseudogene TRBV3-2) to TRBJ1-2, with D uncertain. Trimming pared 1 base from V and 6 bases from J, leaving 9 bases between. The germline V gene encodes CDR1 LGHDT and CDR2 YNNKEL (reference sequence). The CDR3 consists of 13 residues. The CDR3 bases are TGTGCCAGCAGCCAAGTGAGGGTCCATGGCTACACCTTC. Translating gives CASSQVRVHGYTF.